The TCR beta chain described here comes from a study of control samples from healthy donors and cancer patients. As to this clone: Other DNA sequences in this specimen translate into the identical CDR3.

The ends were cut back, 3 bases at V and 9 bases at J, with 12 bases in the middle. Germline V CDR1 and CDR2: MNHNS, SASEGT. The CDR3 loop spans 14 amino acids. TCRdb keeps only in-frame clones here, not all; method: immunoSEQ multiplex PCR. The sample carries 190,000 or so clones, 90% to 95% recorded once. Sequenced input: blood. The origin of this receptor is a man aged 18-30 years in good health. The J gene is TRBJ1-6, the V gene TRBV6-1; no definite D call. The CDR3 sequence: CASSELGVGSPLHF. The DNA of the CDR3 is TGTGCCAGCAGTGAGCTGGGTGTAGGTTCACCCCTCCACTTT.